The 32 T cell receptor beta chains listed next were all sequenced from one sample in a study of beta chain features in type 1 diabetes. All of the isolated RNA was reverse transcribed, so expressed TCRB transcripts were sequenced. TCRdb's table, derived via immunoSEQ multiplex PCR, lists solely in-frame clones and lacks some. Found here are under 250,000 clones, over 12% of them singletons; the top ten hold around 0.03%. Sequenced sample: naive CD4+ T cells from blood. Source of these receptors: a woman aged 40 to 50 in good health.

V and J are TRBV6-6 and TRBJ2-5, with TRBD1 matching 7 bases. Germline CDR1 and CDR2: MNHNY and SVGAGI (reference sequence). Unmatched junction bases numbered 12, after V lost 6 bases and J lost 5 bases. CDR3 length: 15 amino acids. CDR3 sequence: CASRLDRAFLETQYF. CDR3 DNA sequence: TGTGCCAGCAGGCTTGACAGGGCATTTTTGGAGACCCAGTACTTC.

This clone appeared a few times. The V call is TRBV7-4, the J call TRBJ2-5, with D unresolved. The CDR3 contains 8 residues. Germline CDR1 reads SGHVT; CDR2 reads SQSDAQ. V lost 7 bases to trimming and J lost 14 bases, with 8 bases between them. The CDR3 DNA sequence: TGTGCCAGCACCGGTCCCTACTTC. It translates to CASTGPYF.

There are a few counts of this clone. The chain couples TRBV21-1 to TRBJ2-7; the table's D call of TRBD1 was not tested on the DNA. TRBV21-1 represents a pseudogene. The CDR3 extends over 14 amino acids. CDR3 loop: CASSKRRQGFEQYF. Written as DNA, the CDR3 is TGTGCCAGCAGCAAAAGGAGACAGGGTTTCGAGCAGTACTTC.

This clone was recorded a few times. The chain links TRBV6-5 to TRBJ1-5; 8 bases fit TRBD1. V trimming: 4 bases; J trimming: 0 bases; junction bases outside the gene matches: 5. CDR1 and CDR2 (germline): MNHEY, SVGAGI. The CDR3 covers 16 residues. The CDR3 DNA follows: TGTGCCAGCAGTTTTCCGGGACAGGTTAGCAATCAGCCCCAGCATTTT. Translation gives CASSFPGQVSNQPQHF.

This clone was counted a few times. This chain connects TRBV18 to TRBJ1-1; perhaps TRBD1 as D (6 bases). The germline gives CDR1 KGHSH, CDR2 LQKENI. V lost 0 bases and J lost 1, with 9 bases in between. The CDR3 extends over 15 amino acids. The CDR3 is CASSPPVQGNTEAFF. CDR3 nucleotide sequence: TGTGCCAGCTCACCACCGGTACAGGGGAACACTGAAGCTTTCTTT. The whole variable domain, filled in from reference TRBV18 and TRBJ1-1, reads NAGVMQNPRHLVRRRGQEARLRCSPMKGHSHVYWYRQLPEEGLKFMVYLQKENIIDESGMPKERFSAEFPKEGPSILRIQQVVRGDSAAYFCASSPPVQGNTEAFFGQGTRLTVV.

This clone occurred a few times. The rearrangement links TRBV25-1 to TRBJ2-5; TRBD2 matches at 10 bases. CDR1 and CDR2 from the germline V gene are MGHDK and SYGVNS. This CDR3 is 18 amino acids long. V shed 7 bases and J 6 bases; nucleotides not matched to a gene: 20. CDR3 region: CASTGEGGSGGAWKTQYF. Here the CDR3 DNA reads TGTGCCAGCACTGGAGAGGGAGGGAGCGGGGGGGCCTGGAAGACCCAGTACTTC.

CDR3 sequence reads: CASSQAGETSTEAFF. The DNA for the CDR3 is TGTGCCAGCTCACAGGCAGGGGAAACTAGCACTGAAGCTTTCTTT. The chain has TRBV18 and TRBJ1-1; perhaps TRBD1 as D (6 bases). V lost 4 bases to trimming and J lost 4 bases, with 16 bases between them. This CDR3 comprises 15 residues. The germline gives CDR1 KGHSH, CDR2 LQKENI.

The gene calls are TRBV29-1 and TRBJ1-1; 9 bases align to TRBD1. Germline CDR1 reads SQVTM; CDR2 reads ANQGSEA. The V segment lost 6 bases and the J segment 2 bases; nucleotides outside the gene matches: 10. This CDR3 is 15 amino acids long. The CDR3 protein is CSVAFSDRGNTEAFF. CDR3 nucleotides: TGCAGCGTCGCTTTCTCGGACAGGGGAAACACTGAAGCTTTCTTT. Looking up the rest from reference TRBV29-1 and TRBJ1-1 gives the full variable domain: SAVISQKPSRDICQRGTSLTIQCQVDSQVTMMFWYRQQPGQSLTLIATANQGSEATYESGFVIDKFPISRPNLTFSTLTVSNMSPEDSSIYLCSVAFSDRGNTEAFFGQGTRLTVV.

Only a few counts were recorded for this clone. The chain joins TRBV18 to TRBJ1-1, with D perhaps TRBD1 (6 bases). Germline values: CDR1 KGHSH, CDR2 LQKENI. V was pared by 0 bases and J by 0 bases, with 17 bases between. This CDR3 is 18 amino acids long. The CDR3 DNA follows: TGTGCCAGCTCACCACCGTACAGGGTCGGCCCGGTGAACACTGAAGCTTTCTTT. Translation gives CASSPPYRVGPVNTEAFF.

The sample holds a few counts of this clone. This rearrangement joins TRBV27 to TRBJ1-2; D not resolved. The CDR3 sequence is 14 residues long. V lost 0 bases and J 1 base, leaving 6 bases between the germline ends. Germline CDR1 is MNHEY and CDR2 is SMNVEV (reference sequence). As DNA, the CDR3 is TGTGCCAGCAGTTTATCCCCGTTTAACTATGGCTACACCTTC. Translating it yields CASSLSPFNYGYTF.

This clone was counted only a few times. Here the CDR3 reads CASSLALAGGDDEQFF. The DNA for the CDR3 is TGCGCCAGCAGCTTGGCCTTAGCGGGGGGAGACGATGAGCAGTTCTTC. This rearrangement joins TRBV5-1 to TRBJ2-1, with 10 bases matching TRBD2. This CDR3 is 16 amino acids long. V was pared by 0 bases and J by 8 bases, with 8 bases of the junction left unmatched. Germline loops: CDR1 SGHRS, CDR2 YFSETQ.

This clone was seen a few times. Compared with germline, one end of the junction differs, possibly owing to a read error. The chain joins TRBV29-1 to TRBJ1-2; TRBD1 aligns across 7 bases. Germline V gives CDR1 SQVTM, CDR2 ANQGSEA. The CDR3 consists of 12 residues. The CDR3 bases are TGCAGCTTTATCCAATCCGGGACAGAACTATTCTTC. Protein: CSFIQSGTELFF.

The chain recombines TRBV15 with TRBJ1-5; TRBD1 matches at 9 bases. This CDR3 is built from 15 residues. Germline V gene lookup returns CDR1 LNHNV and CDR2 YYDKDF (reference sequence). With 6 bases clipped from V and 3 bases from J, the junction kept 6 bases outside the gene matches. The CDR3 spells CATRLGTGNNQPQHF. The CDR3 DNA is TGTGCCACCAGATTGGGGACAGGGAACAATCAGCCCCAGCATTTT.

This clone was counted a few times. The rearrangement links TRBV7-2 to TRBJ2-2; D not resolved. Germline assignment: CDR1 SGHTA and CDR2 FQGNSA. The CDR3 covers 13 residues. V was pared by 5 bases and J by 4 bases, with 8 bases between. Written as DNA, the CDR3 is TGTGCCAGCAGCCCCCGACTCACCGGGGAGCTGTTTTTT. As protein: CASSPRLTGELFF.

The chain recombines TRBV27 with TRBJ1-5, with a possible D match to TRBD1 (6 bases). This CDR3 is built from 18 residues. V lost 6 bases to trimming and J lost 0 bases, with 21 bases between them. Germline CDR1 reads MNHEY; CDR2 reads SMNVEV (reference sequence). The CDR3 DNA is TGTGCCAGCAGCTTCCGCAGGGGCGGGAGCTATAGCAATCAGCCCCAGCATTTT. Encoded protein: CASSFRRGGSYSNQPQHF.

This chain uses TRBV7-9 with TRBJ2-7; 10 nucleotides match TRBD2. The CDR3 loop spans 15 amino acids. Germline V gene data show CDR1 as SEHNR and CDR2 as FQNEAQ (reference sequence). With V trimmed by 5 bases and J by 1 base, 5 bases remained unmatched. Written as DNA, the CDR3 is TGTGCCAGCAGCCCCACAGCGGGGGGGTCCTACGAGCAGTACTTC. This codes for CASSPTAGGSYEQYF.

This clone was counted between two and nine times. The V and J genes are TRBV19 and TRBJ2-4, with 11 bases identical to TRBD1. CDR1 is LNHDA and CDR2 is SQIVND in the germline V gene (reference sequence). The CDR3 consists of 13 residues. V trimming: 4 bases; J trimming: 9 bases; junction bases outside the gene matches: 2. CDR3 coding DNA: TGTGCCAGTAGTACCGGGACAGGGGGCATTCAGTACTTC. Amino acids: CASSTGTGGIQYF.

This clone occurred a few times. The rearrangement links TRBV5-6 to TRBJ1-5; 10 bases line up with TRBD1. This CDR3 has 16 residues. Germline V gene lookup returns CDR1 SGHDT and CDR2 YYEEEE. The V gene end was trimmed by 0 bases and the J gene end by 6 bases; junction bases not matched to a gene: 6. The CDR3 DNA follows: TGTGCCAGCAGCTTGGGGACAGGGGGTTGGATTCAGCCCCAGCATTTT. This sequence encodes CASSLGTGGWIQPQHF.

This clone was counted only a few times. V is TRBV10-3 and J is TRBJ1-1; TRBD1 matches at 7 bases. Trimming took 6 bases from V and 0 from J; bases not matched to a gene: 1. The CDR3 is made up of 13 amino acids. Germline V gene data show CDR1 as ENHRY and CDR2 as SYGVKD. The CDR3 nucleotides are TGTGCCATCAGGGGGACAGTGAACACTGAAGCTTTCTTT. It translates to CAIRGTVNTEAFF.

This clone appeared a few times. The gene calls are TRBV25-1 and TRBJ2-7; 7 bases are a match to TRBD1. The V and J ends lost 6 bases and 2 bases, in that order; junction bases with no gene match: 4. Germline V gene sequence: CDR1 MGHDK, CDR2 SYGVNS. This CDR3 is 13 amino acids long. In DNA form, the CDR3 reads TGTGCCAGCAGGGGGCAGGGGGCCTACGAGCAGTACTTC. Its protein product is CASRGQGAYEQYF.

V gene TRBV2 combines with J gene TRBJ2-5; 7 nucleotides match TRBD1. J lost 1 base, V lost 6 bases, and 2 bases had no gene match. The CDR3 totals 13 residues. Germline CDR1 reads SNHLY; CDR2 reads FYNNEI. In DNA form, the CDR3 reads TGTGCCAGCAGAAGGGACAGCCAAGAGACCCAGTACTTC. This codes for CASRRDSQETQYF.

The chain uses TRBV2 and TRBJ1-1, with a weak D call TRBD1 (6 bases). Trimming removed 10 bases from V and 2 bases from J, with 11 bases in between. This CDR3 is built from 12 residues. CDR1 is SNHLY and CDR2 is FYNNEI in the germline V gene. This CDR3 is CANPGGNTEAFF. CDR3 DNA sequence: TGTGCCAACCCGGGGGGCAACACTGAAGCTTTCTTT.

This clone has just a few counts. This sequence joins TRBV5-1 and TRBJ2-5; D gene uncertain. Germline CDR1 SGHRS, CDR2 YFSETQ. The CDR3 contains 15 residues. V lost 7 bases to trimming and J lost 1 base, with 17 bases between them. DNA for the CDR3: TGCGCCAGCGGCTCAAACGCGGATCGCCAAGAGACCCAGTACTTC. It encodes CASGSNADRQETQYF.

The genes are TRBV6-6 and TRBJ1-1; tentative D call: TRBD1 (6 bases). The V end lost 3 bases, the J end lost 1 base, and 12 bases lay between the germline ends. CDR3 length: 15 amino acids. Per germline, CDR1 MNHNY and CDR2 SVGAGI (reference sequence). The CDR3 loop reads CASSYLVQGNTEAFF. The CDR3 DNA follows: TGTGCCAGCAGTTATTTAGTACAGGGGAACACTGAAGCTTTCTTT.

Only a few counts were recorded for this clone. The chain joins TRBV11-3 to TRBJ2-1; D is unresolved. Germline V gene lookup returns CDR1 SGHNT and CDR2 YENEEA. The V end lost 4 bases, the J end lost 8 bases, and 15 bases lay between the germline ends. CDR3 length: 14 residues. CDR3: CASSSFPPPDEQFF. The CDR3 nucleotides read TGTGCCAGCAGCTCTTTCCCCCCACCGGATGAGCAGTTCTTC. Combining the CDR3 with reference TRBV11-3 and TRBJ2-1 gives the whole variable domain EAGVVQSPRYKIIEKKQPVAFWCNPISGHNTLYWYLQNLGQGPELLIRYENEEAVDDSQLPKDRFSAERLKGVDSTLKIQPAELGDSAVYLCASSSFPPPDEQFFGPGTRLTVL.

In this sample, this clone turned up a few times. The chain links TRBV5-5 to TRBJ1-1; D gene ambiguous. The germline CDR1 and CDR2 sequences are SGHKS and YYEKEE (reference sequence). This CDR3 comprises 14 residues. With 0 bases removed from V and 7 bases from J, the gap between germline ends came to 13 bases. In nucleotides, the CDR3 is TGTGCCAGCAGCTTGGGCCCCATTGAGGATGAAGCTTTCTTT. It is translated as CASSLGPIEDEAFF.

In its sample, this clone was seen a few times. V usage is TRBV27 and J usage is TRBJ2-3; unclear D gene. CDR3 length: 14 residues. V lost 1 base and J 10 bases, leaving 15 bases between the germline ends. The germline CDR1 and CDR2 sequences are MNHEY and SMNVEV (reference sequence). The CDR3 loop reads CASSLLSERDSQYF. As DNA, the CDR3 is TGTGCCAGCAGTTTATTATCGGAAAGAGACTCGCAGTATTTT.

The chain couples TRBV9 to TRBJ2-3; 7 bases are a match to TRBD2. Losses at the gene ends were 6 bases for V and 0 bases for J; bases not matched to a gene: 10. This CDR3 is built from 16 residues. Germline V gives CDR1 SGDLS, CDR2 YYNGEE. CDR3 bases: TGTGCCAGCACCTCGGGAGGACTTCCAAGCACAGATACGCAGTATTTT. This gives the protein CASTSGGLPSTDTQYF.

This clone was seen a handful of times. The chain carries TRBV5-6 and TRBJ1-1; TRBD1 might be the D (6 bases). The CDR3 sequence is 15 residues long. Trimming left V 1 base short and J 1 base short, with 11 bases between. CDR1 is SGHDT and CDR2 is YYEEEE in the germline V gene. CDR3 in DNA: TGTGCCAGCAGCTTGCGGGGGGCGACGAACACTGAAGCTTTCTTT. It codes for CASSLRGATNTEAFF.

The chain joins TRBV5-1 to TRBJ2-5; D is perhaps TRBD2 (5 bases). The germline gives CDR1 SGHRS, CDR2 YFSETQ. V lost 4 bases to trimming and J lost 4 bases, with 11 bases between them. This CDR3 has 13 amino acids. The DNA of the CDR3 is TGCGCCAGCAGCCGAGGCAGCGGAGAGACCCAGTACTTC. This sequence encodes CASSRGSGETQYF.

This clone was seen more than once but under ten times. V is TRBV7-9 and J is TRBJ2-5, with D perhaps TRBD2 (6 bases). CDR1 and CDR2 (germline): SEHNR, FQNEAQ (reference sequence). This CDR3 comprises 17 residues. V was pared by 6 bases and J by 2 bases, with 22 bases between. This CDR3 is CASSPRLSVGGQETQYF. The CDR3 DNA reads TGTGCCAGCAGTCCCCGCCTTAGCGTCGGGGGTCAAGAGACCCAGTACTTC.

The chain has TRBV4-1 and TRBJ1-1, with D hard to call. Deletions cut 0 bases from V and 4 bases from J, with 9 bases between. Germline CDR1 is MGHRA and CDR2 is YSYEKL. This CDR3 has 14 residues. The chain's CDR3 is CASSQDSPITEAFF. The CDR3 region has the DNA TGCGCCAGCAGCCAAGATTCCCCAATCACTGAAGCTTTCTTT.